This is a list of T cell receptor beta chains from one sample in a study of T cell responses to AZD1222 COVID-19 vaccine. The data were produced by immunoSEQ multiplex PCR, yet TCRdb's version contains in-frame clones alone and is incomplete. The sample carries 160,000 or so clones, about 90% recorded once. Specimen: peripheral blood, collected on day 0 of AZD1222 vaccination. All receptors come from an adult in good health. The CDR3 runs from the conserved cysteine through the conserved F or W. The D gene is left open where the match is weak.

V gene,D gene,CDR3 protein
TRBV19,NA,CASYDRGGEKLFF
TRBV24-1,NA,CATSDPGIGNEQFF
TRBV6-5,NA,CASSYSRGAGELFF
TRBV7-2,NA,CASSSRGLFEQYF
TRBV5-1,TRBD2,CASSSHMGGAQYF
TRBV9,TRBD1,CASSTRDRGLTGANVLTF
TRBV10-3,NA,CAISEGLRQPQHF
TRBV5-1,TRBD1,CASSVLGQANEKLFF
TRBV11-2,NA,CASSLLGWNANYGYTF
TRBV5-6,NA,CASSLNRAHGYTF
TRBV19,NA,CASRGGVFLDTQYF
TRBV18,TRBD1,CASSRFDRGKVATF
TRBV30,NA,CAWSPSGGLATNEKLFF
TRBV5-6,NA,CASRRNVNTEAFF
TRBV13,TRBD2,CASSIPRASGGANRNEQFF
TRBV5-4,NA,CASSPDIRDTGELFF
TRBV11-1,NA,CASSLERGETQYF
TRBV27,NA,CASSQSTGNSNQPQHF
TRBV30,NA,CAWSVTGYSGYTF
TRBV29-1,NA,CSAPVGGTDTQYF
TRBV5-4,TRBD2,CASSSATSGRHLDTQYF
TRBV4-2,TRBD1,CASSQDPWGTGAKGQPQHF
TRBV6-5,NA,CASRALQFLEKLFF
TRBV6-6,NA,CASSYSQGLGETQYF
TRBV5-1,NA,CASSWQEQGYEQYF
TRBV11-2,NA,CASSFQTNYGDTIYF
TRBV29-1,TRBD1,CSVVTGAEAFF
TRBV30,NA,CACGADTYEQYF
TRBV4-3,TRBD2,CASSRNSGDPYEQYF
TRBV18,NA,CASSRERTGELFF
TRBV28,TRBD2,CASSSTSVTSGRPSYEQYF
TRBV5-1,TRBD1,CASSYVPGQGDEKLFF
TRBV23-1,NA,CASSHETVLAGESYEQYF
TRBV30,TRBD2,CASKSGRAGETQYF
TRBV28,TRBD2,CASITWEGTYEQYF